These T cell receptor beta chains were read from a single sample in a study of T-cell memory formation after mild COVID-19. TCRdb itself ran the 5' RACE reads through MiXCR, one entry per CDR3 protein. Of around 200,000 distinct CDR3 sequences in the sample, approximately 17% were seen once. Sequencing was carried out using PBMCs or a T cell subset sorted from them (not recorded which). The receptor source for this set is a man aged 18-30 years who had mild COVID-19 (a few samples of this study predate the infection). Cell type and time point are not known. The conserved cysteine and the conserved F or W are not part of the CDR3 here.

v_gene	len	CDR3aa
TRBV6-2/TRBV6-3	15	ASTPAAGGTGANVLT
TRBV10-3	12	AISRTESGNTIY
TRBV7-9	14	ASSLEAPSSGSPLH
TRBV10-3	11	AISAEYYTEAF
TRBV20-1	12	SVPPLAALETQY
TRBV20-1	11	SASRQPNQPQH
TRBV20-1	11	SARGGAGSPLH
TRBV7-2	13	ASSFSGQQGETQY
TRBV6-1	15	ASTEGVGGSGANVLT
TRBV7-9	13	ASSLEPQPTDTQY
TRBV7-2	13	ASSSRYSGANVLT
TRBV12-3/TRBV12-4	12	ASSLATAGTEAF
TRBV7-3	14	ASSATSTGGAETQY
TRBV7-2	13	ASSSTSGGKNIQY
TRBV20-1	12	SATIPGQGYEQY
TRBV7-3	16	ASSSRPRGGSSYNEQF
TRBV20-1	12	SAGPGTVQETQY
TRBV20-1	9	SAPGGDTQY
TRBV5-4	12	ASSQDGTNTEAF
TRBV7-2	12	ASRGASSYNEQF
TRBV3-1	11	ASRRTVNTEAF
TRBV5-1	12	ASSLEGGEETQY
TRBV7-3	13	ASSRQGGGGTEAF
TRBV10-3	13	AISRGQGSTDTQY
TRBV5-4	13	ASSSPGQPNTEAF
TRBV5-1	11	ASSAGTPETQY
TRBV7-9	13	ASSSGIGREETQY
TRBV5-1	13	ASSHGLAGAREQF
TRBV7-6	13	ASSAATYSGNTIY
TRBV7-2	11	ASSLGRTDTQY
TRBV5-1	14	ASARGQRPSNYGYT
TRBV28	14	ASSLFPQGGGETQY
TRBV5-4	14	ASSAGRAGTNNEQF
TRBV20-1	14	SARPTAGGGTDTQY
TRBV5-1	10	ASSERQNTQY
TRBV9	13	ASSVQETGNTEAF
TRBV10-2	11	ASRTGRGETQY
TRBV9	12	ASSLRDSSYEQY
TRBV20-1	13	SDRPEGDYTDTQY
TRBV6-5	11	ASKADGADTQY
TRBV7-2	14	ASSLSPSRSYNEQF
TRBV24-1	11	ATGDTYQETQY
TRBV6-5	13	ASSYSGQPWGKLF
TRBV12-3/TRBV12-4	12	ASSLGQGDTEAF
TRBV4-3	14	ASSQLTGRDNYGYT
TRBV5-1	13	ASSFSGQGAGEAF
TRBV7-3	12	ASSRNSGANVLT
TRBV7-2	14	ASSFGGGVFQETQY
TRBV5-1	15	ASSSLGAAVGGTEAF
TRBV6-6	13	ASSYLADENEKLF